The rows below give T cell receptor beta chains drawn from one sample of a study of radiation and T cells in renal cell carcinoma. Some clones are missing from TCRdb's copy, which holds only in-frame ones; the method was immunoSEQ multiplex PCR. The sample lists 10,000 to 15,000 clones, roughly a third seen once, with 15% in the top ten. The sample was tumor tissue, taken from a patient whose treatment included radiotherapy and nephrectomy. These receptors were taken from a man aged 60 to 69 with renal cell carcinoma. CDR3s include the opening cysteine and the closing phenylalanine or tryptophan. Each record gives: V gene, J gene, clone size, CDR3 length, D gene, CDR3 DNA, CDR3 protein. D genes are given only for firm matches. Where a row states a size, it is once, few, many or the class of an expanded clone; other rows omit it.

TRBV30	TRBJ2-1	.	15	TRBD2	TGTGCCTGGAGTCCCATAGTAGCGGGAGTGAGTGAGCAGTTCTTC	CAWSPIVAGVSEQFF
TRBV5-1	TRBJ1-1	.	14	.	TGCGCCAGCAGCGTTCAGGAGCCTAACACTGAAGCTTTCTTT	CASSVQEPNTEAFF
TRBV10-3	TRBJ1-2	many	15	.	TGTGCCATCAGTGAGTCGAGACCCCGGGGTTATGGCTACACCTTC	CAISESRPRGYGYTF
TRBV25-1	TRBJ2-2	.	15	TRBD1	TGTGCCACCGCTGGGGGACAGGGGAGGTCCGGGGAGCTGTTTTTT	CATAGGQGRSGELFF
TRBV30	TRBJ2-7	.	13	.	TGTGCCTGGAGTGTATACGGGGGTGACGAGCAGTACTTC	CAWSVYGGDEQYF
TRBV15	TRBJ2-2	.	15	TRBD2	TGTGCCACCAGCCGGGGAGCGGGAGGGATCGGGGAGCTGTTTTTT	CATSRGAGGIGELFF
TRBV30	TRBJ1-2	.	12	.	TGTGCCTGGAGCCGGGGGAACTATGGCTACACCTTC	CAWSRGNYGYTF
TRBV2	TRBJ1-5	.	13	.	TGTGCCGGAAGAGAGGAGAGAAATCAGCCCCAGCATTTT	CAGREERNQPQHF
TRBV7-9	TRBJ2-5	few	15	.	TGTGCCAGCACCCTCCTTCGGACTGACGCAGAGACCCAGTACTTC	CASTLLRTDAETQYF
TRBV10-2	TRBJ1-1	few	15	.	TGCGCCAGCACATTTACCGCGAGTAGTGTCACTGAAGCTTTCTTT	CASTFTASSVTEAFF
TRBV7-8	TRBJ1-1	many	13	.	TGTGCCAGCAGCCCACAGACAGCAATTGAAGCTTTCTTT	CASSPQTAIEAFF
TRBV18	TRBJ1-5	.	15	.	TGTGCCAGCTCACCAACGGGAGGAAACAATCAGCCCCAGCATTTT	CASSPTGGNNQPQHF
TRBV30	TRBJ1-4	few	14	.	TGTGCCTGGAGGGTAGTTGCAACTAATGAAAAACTGTTTTTT	CAWRVVATNEKLFF
TRBV11-1	TRBJ2-2	.	16	TRBD2	TGTGCCAGCAGCTTGATTGGTCTAGCGGGAGCCGGGGAGCTGTTTTTT	CASSLIGLAGAGELFF
TRBV5-6	TRBJ1-2	few	14	.	TGTGCCAGCAGCTTGGACCCCGTTAACTATGGCTACACCTTC	CASSLDPVNYGYTF
TRBV7-8	TRBJ1-2	.	18	TRBD1	TGTGCCAGCAGCACAGAAGGACAGGGCTCATCCGACTCCTATGGCTACACCTTC	CASSTEGQGSSDSYGYTF
TRBV30	TRBJ1-4	many	14	TRBD1	TGTGCCTGGAGTACCGGGACAGGGGAGGAAAAACTGTTTTTT	CAWSTGTGEEKLFF
TRBV9	TRBJ2-3	.	16	.	TGTGCCAGCAGCGTACGGACTGGCCGTGGCACAGATACGCAGTATTTT	CASSVRTGRGTDTQYF
TRBV18	TRBJ1-3	.	14	TRBD1	TGTGCCAGCTCAACGGGGACAGAAGGAAACACCATATATTTT	CASSTGTEGNTIYF
TRBV14	TRBJ2-3	few	14	.	TGTGCCAGCAGCCAAGAGCTCGATGCAGATACGCAGTATTTT	CASSQELDADTQYF
TRBV9	TRBJ1-2	.	15	.	TGTGCCAGCAGCAGTATCGGGGCCGCTAACTATGGCTACACCTTC	CASSSIGAANYGYTF
TRBV9	TRBJ2-5	large	15	TRBD2	TGTGCCAGCAGCCCTGACGGGACTACTCAAGAGACCCAGTACTTC	CASSPDGTTQETQYF
TRBV7-3	TRBJ2-5	.	13	.	TGTGCCAGCAGCCTCGGGGGCGGGGAGACCCAGTACTTC	CASSLGGGETQYF
TRBV4-2	TRBJ2-1	.	16	.	TGTGCCAGCAGCCAAGGGTCGGGCGGGAAGAGGACTGAGCAGTTCTTC	CASSQGSGGKRTEQFF
TRBV25-1	TRBJ2-2	.	12	.	TGTGCCAGCAAAGTCGGGGCCGGGGAGCTGTTTTTT	CASKVGAGELFF
TRBV19	TRBJ2-6	.	16	TRBD1	TGTGCCAGTAGTACCCCGGGACAGTCTGGGGCCAACGTCCTGACTTTC	CASSTPGQSGANVLTF
TRBV5-1	TRBJ2-3	.	18	.	TGCGCCAGCATCCACGGCCCACAGGGTGATGAAGGCACAGATACGCAGTATTTT	CASIHGPQGDEGTDTQYF
TRBV29-1	TRBJ2-5	.	16	TRBD1	TGCAGCGCGGACCCACAGGACAGGGGAGGTGGAGAGACCCAGTACTTC	CSADPQDRGGGETQYF
TRBV5-6	TRBJ2-1	few	15	.	TGTGCCAGCAGCCAAAAGGCCCTGGTTTTAAATGAGCAGTTCTTC	CASSQKALVLNEQFF
TRBV6-1	TRBJ1-1	.	13	.	TGTGCCAGCGGGGACACCTACAACACTGAAGCTTTCTTT	CASGDTYNTEAFF
TRBV9	TRBJ1-2	.	14	.	TGTGCCAGCAGCGCTCTAGCGACAGACTATGGCTACACCTTC	CASSALATDYGYTF
TRBV30	TRBJ1-2	few	11	.	TGTGCCTGGAGTGGCAGGGATGGCTACACCTTC	CAWSGRDGYTF
TRBV18	TRBJ1-1	.	14	.	TGTGCCAGCTCACCAGTGGGGGGGAACACTGAAGCTTTCTTT	CASSPVGGNTEAFF
TRBV29-1	TRBJ2-5	.	13	.	TGCAGCGCCGGCCTCTTTGCTTTGGAGACCCAGTACTTC	CSAGLFALETQYF
TRBV11-2	TRBJ1-1	.	13	.	TGTGCCAGCAGCTTAGTAGGGGACCCTGAAGCTTTCTTT	CASSLVGDPEAFF
TRBV6-1	TRBJ2-5	few	13	.	TGTGCCAGCTCACAGGGTCTCCAAGAGACCCAGTACTTC	CASSQGLQETQYF
TRBV29-1	TRBJ1-2	.	12	.	TGCAGCGTGCAGGCGGATCCCGGTGGCTACACCTTC	CSVQADPGGYTF